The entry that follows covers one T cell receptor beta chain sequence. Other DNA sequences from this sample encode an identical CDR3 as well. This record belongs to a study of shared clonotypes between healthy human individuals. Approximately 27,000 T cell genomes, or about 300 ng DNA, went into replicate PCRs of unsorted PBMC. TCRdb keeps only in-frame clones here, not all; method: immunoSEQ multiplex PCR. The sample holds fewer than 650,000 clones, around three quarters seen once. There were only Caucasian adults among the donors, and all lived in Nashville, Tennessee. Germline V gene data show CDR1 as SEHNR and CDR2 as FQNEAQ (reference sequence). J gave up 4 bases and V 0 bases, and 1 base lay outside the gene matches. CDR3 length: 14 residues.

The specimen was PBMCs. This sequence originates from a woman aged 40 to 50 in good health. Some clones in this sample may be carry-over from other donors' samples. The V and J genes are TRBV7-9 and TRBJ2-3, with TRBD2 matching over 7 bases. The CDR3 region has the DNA TGTGCCAGCAGCTTAGCGGGAGGGGCAGATACGCAGTATTTT. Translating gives CASSLAGGADTQYF.